Each of the 7 T cell receptor beta chains below was sequenced from the same sample in a study of beta chain features in type 1 diabetes. Reverse transcribing all isolated RNA meant expressed TCRB transcripts were sequenced. Measured with immunoSEQ multiplex PCR; TCRdb has only the in-frame clones, and not every one. The data contain around 300,000 clones, over 12% of them singletons. Their antigens remain unidentified. Study-level points and caveats: The study found moderately but significantly shorter TCRB CDR3s in all four CD4+ subsets of Type 1 diabetes patients.

What was sequenced was naive CD4+ T cells from blood. These receptor sequences come from a man aged 18 to 29 with type 1 diabetes.

Only a few counts were recorded for this clone. The rearrangement uses TRBV7-2 and TRBJ2-1; 13 nucleotides align to TRBD2. The CDR3 runs 16 residues. V trimming: 5 bases; J trimming: 4 bases; junction bases outside the gene matches: 5. Germline-derived CDR1 and CDR2 are SGHTA and FQGNSA. CDR3 DNA: TGTGCCAGCAGCCCGGGACTAGCGGGACCTTACAATGAGCAGTTCTTC. Translated, it gives CASSPGLAGPYNEQFF. Full variable domain (rest looked up from reference TRBV7-2 and TRBJ2-1): GAGVSQSPSNKVTEKGKDVELRCDPISGHTALYWYRQSLGQGLEFLIYFQGNSAPDKSGLPSDRFSAERTGGSVSTLTIQRTQQEDSAVYLCASSPGLAGPYNEQFFGPGTRLTVL.

The rearrangement links TRBV28 to TRBJ2-3; TRBD2 matches 10 bases. The CDR3 consists of 16 residues. The germline gives CDR1 MDHEN, CDR2 SYDVKM. Losses at the gene ends were 2 bases for V and 1 base for J; bases not matched to a gene: 3. The CDR3 DNA sequence: TGTGCCAGCAGTTTAACTAGCGGGGTTCGCACAGATACGCAGTATTTT. Encoded protein: CASSLTSGVRTDTQYF.

V is TRBV30 and J is TRBJ2-3; D is uncertain. The CDR3 extends over 12 amino acids. Germline V gene lookup returns CDR1 GTSNPN and CDR2 SVGIG (reference sequence). Trimming cost V 4 bases and J 9 bases, with 14 bases left between them. CDR3 sequence reads: CAWTRGRRTQYF. The CDR3 coding sequence is TGTGCCTGGACCCGAGGCCGGCGGACGCAGTATTTT.

This clone was seen only a few times. The chain combines TRBV30 with TRBJ2-5; no reliable D call. Germline V CDR1 and CDR2: GTSNPN, SVGIG (reference sequence). CDR3 size: 19 residues. Trimming pared 0 bases from V and 0 bases from J, leaving 23 bases between. CDR3 nucleotides: TGTGCCTGGAGTGTACAGTCGGCCTACCTCCGATTGTACCAAGAGACCCAGTACTTC. It specifies CAWSVQSAYLRLYQETQYF.

This chain links TRBV28 with TRBJ2-3, with D possibly being TRBD2 (6 bases). Trimming pared 5 bases from V and 6 bases from J, leaving 18 bases between. This CDR3 contains 15 residues. Germline V CDR1 and CDR2: MDHEN, SYDVKM. CDR3 protein: CASSPRGLAHDTQYF. The CDR3 region has the DNA TGTGCCAGCAGTCCTCGGGGGTTAGCCCACGATACGCAGTATTTT.

This clone occurred once. The V call is TRBV4-3, the J call TRBJ2-5; D is perhaps TRBD2 (6 bases). CDR1 is LGHNA, CDR2 YSLEER, per germline. V was cut by 5 bases and J by 1 base, with 11 bases left in between. The CDR3 consists of 14 residues. CDR3 DNA: TGCGCCAGCAGCGAACCGGGGGTCCAAGAGACCCAGTACTTC. It translates to CASSEPGVQETQYF.

In its sample, this clone was seen many times. V usage is TRBV7-9 and J usage is TRBJ2-5, with unresolved D. Germline assignment: CDR1 SEHNR and CDR2 FQNEAQ (reference sequence). The V end lost 11 bases, the J end lost 5 bases, and 12 bases lay between the germline ends. This CDR3 is built from 11 residues. The CDR3 spells CAGGTGETQYF. Written as DNA, the CDR3 is TGTGCCGGCGGAACCGGGGAGACCCAGTACTTC.